The 11 T cell receptor beta chains below come from one sample, sequenced in a study of blood T cells in healthy people across ages. Primed by a sample-barcoded 5' primer and a J-beta primer mix, a second PCR proceeded for roughly 6 to 12 cycles. TCRdb used MiXCR to reprocess the 5' RACE reads, holding one entry per CDR3 protein. Here the sample spans around 940,000 distinct CDR3 sequences, 51% being singletons. The material sequenced was blood. The receptor source for this set is a woman aged 60 to 75 in good health.

This clonotype has only a few counts. V and J are TRBV27 and TRBJ2-1; TRBD2 aligns across 12 bases. CDR3 length: 16 residues. Germline values: CDR1 MNHEY, CDR2 SMNVEV (reference sequence). Unmatched junction bases numbered 4, after V lost 4 bases and J lost 3 bases. CDR3 protein: CASSSRLAGDYNEQFF. As DNA, the CDR3 is TGTGCCAGCAGTTCACGACTAGCGGGAGACTACAATGAGCAGTTCTTC.

This chain connects TRBV12-3 or TRBV12-4 to TRBJ2-7, with a possible D match to TRBD2 (6 bases). Deletions cut 6 bases from V and 4 bases from J, with 19 bases between. The CDR3 runs to 15 residues. The CDR3 DNA reads TGTGCCAGCAGCCGAAGGCACGGGGGAACGTACGAGCAGTACTTC. Amino acid sequence: CASSRRHGGTYEQYF.

As regards this clonotype: A much larger clone lies a single base off, so this may be a read error. Written as DNA, the CDR3 is TGTGCCAGCACCCTTGGGGCCGGGACGGGAGAGCAGTACTTC. Amino acids: CASTLGAGTGEQYF. This chain joins TRBV12-3 or TRBV12-4 and TRBJ2-5; D might be TRBD2 (6 bases). The CDR3 has 14 residues. V lost 7 bases, J lost 11 bases, and 23 bases lay in between.

This clonotype was counted a few times. The J gene is TRBJ2-7, the V gene TRBV11-2; perhaps TRBD1 as D (6 bases). CDR3 length: 15 residues. CDR1 is SGHAT and CDR2 is FQNNGV in the germline V gene. V was shortened by 5 bases and J by 3 bases, with 17 bases between the two germline ends. CDR3 in DNA: TGTGCCAGCAGCCCTCAGACAGGCAAAAACTACGAGCAGTACTTC. Protein product: CASSPQTGKNYEQYF.

This clonotype occurred many times. The chain recombines TRBV29-1 with TRBJ2-4, with D unclear. The V and J ends lost 4 bases and 2 bases respectively, with 9 bases between them. The CDR3 covers 13 residues. The germline CDR1 and CDR2 sequences are SQVTM and ANQGSEA. CDR3 nucleotides: TGCAGCGTTGTTGCCCCCCCCAAAAACATTCAGTACTTC. Translation: CSVVAPPKNIQYF. Combining the CDR3 with reference TRBV29-1 and TRBJ2-4 gives the whole variable domain SAVISQKPSRDICQRGTSLTIQCQVDSQVTMMFWYRQQPGQSLTLIATANQGSEATYESGFVIDKFPISRPNLTFSTLTVSNMSPEDSSIYLCSVVAPPKNIQYFGAGTRLSVL.

This chain uses TRBV6-6 with TRBJ1-6; the match to TRBD1 covers 9 bases. V gave up 0 bases and J gave up 8 bases; unmatched junction bases: 8. In germline, CDR1 is MNHNY, CDR2 SVGAGI (reference sequence). This CDR3 is built from 17 residues. CDR3 amino acids: CASSYSTGTGTHSPLHF. The CDR3 DNA reads as TGTGCCAGCAGTTACTCGACCGGGACAGGGACCCATTCACCCCTCCACTTT.

This clonotype was counted a few times. This rearrangement joins TRBV29-1 to TRBJ2-1, with a possible D match to TRBD1 (6 bases). V lost 7 bases and J 3 bases, leaving 13 bases between the germline ends. This CDR3 comprises 13 residues. Germline V CDR1 and CDR2: SQVTM, ANQGSEA. The CDR3 reads CSAGTYSYNEQFF. CDR3 coding DNA: TGCAGCGCTGGGACATATAGCTACAATGAGCAGTTCTTC.

Remarks on this clonotype: A read error may account for a junction end that differs from germline. J is TRBJ1-4 and V is TRBV18; tentatively, D is TRBD1 (5 bases). This CDR3 comprises 15 residues. Germline V gene lookup returns CDR1 KGHSH and CDR2 LQKENI. CDR3 sequence (DNA): TGTGCCAGCTCAGCACCGGGACGGATTGGAGAAAAACTGTTTTTT. Encoded protein: CASSAPGRIGEKLFF. Full variable domain (remainder filled in from reference TRBV18 and TRBJ1-4): NAGVMQNPRHLVRRRGQEARLRCSPMKGHSHVYWYRQLPEEGLKFMVYLQKENIIDESGMPKERFSAEFPKEGPSILRIQQVVRGDSAAYFCASSAPGRIGEKLFFGSGTQLSVL.

The chain couples TRBV20-1 to TRBJ2-3; D is perhaps TRBD2 (6 bases). V lost 3 bases and J lost 1, with 17 bases in between. Germline loops: CDR1 DFQATT, CDR2 SNEGSKA (reference sequence). The CDR3 runs 16 residues. Here the CDR3 reads CSARAPEGPGTDTQYF. Here the CDR3 DNA reads TGCAGTGCTAGGGCCCCGGAGGGACCGGGCACAGATACGCAGTATTTT.

The gene calls are TRBV14 and TRBJ2-7, with D possibly TRBD1 on 5 matching bases. Between the trimmed V and J ends, which lost 1 base and 6 bases, there was a span of 10 bases. The germline V gene encodes CDR1 SGHDN and CDR2 FVKESK. The CDR3 totals 13 residues. CDR3 in DNA: TGTGCCAGCAGCCAAGTCACAAGGGGCGAGCAGTACTTC. It translates to CASSQVTRGEQYF. The full variable domain, completed using reference TRBV14 and TRBJ2-7, is EAGVTQFPSHSVIEKGQTVTLRCDPISGHDNLYWYRRVMGKEIKFLLHFVKESKQDESGMPNNRFLAERTGGTYSTLKVQPAELEDSGVYFCASSQVTRGEQYFGPGTRLTVT.

For the CDR3, the DNA is TGTGCCAGCCGGTCCGGCGGTCGGGATACGCAGTATTTT. It encodes CASRSGGRDTQYF. The V gene is TRBV6-2 or TRBV6-3, the J gene TRBJ2-3; D not resolved. The CDR3 is 13 residues long. CDR1 is MNHEY, CDR2 SVGEGT, per germline. Trimming removed 8 bases from V and 6 bases from J, with 15 bases in between.